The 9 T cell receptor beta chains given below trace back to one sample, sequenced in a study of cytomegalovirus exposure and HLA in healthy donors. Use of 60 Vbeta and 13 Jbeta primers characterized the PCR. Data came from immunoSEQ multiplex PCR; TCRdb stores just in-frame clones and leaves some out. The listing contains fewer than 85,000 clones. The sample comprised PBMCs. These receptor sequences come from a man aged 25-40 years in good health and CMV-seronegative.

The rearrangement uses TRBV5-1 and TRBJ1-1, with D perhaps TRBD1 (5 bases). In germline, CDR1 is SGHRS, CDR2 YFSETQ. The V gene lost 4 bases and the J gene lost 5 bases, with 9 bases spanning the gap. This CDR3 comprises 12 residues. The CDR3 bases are TGCGCCAGCAGCCCAGGGTGGACTGAAGCTTTCTTT. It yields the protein CASSPGWTEAFF.

CDR3 DNA: TGTGCCAGCAGCCACCCCCAGGGGTGGGAAAATCAGCCCCAGCATTTT. As protein: CASSHPQGWENQPQHF. The chain recombines TRBV7-8 with TRBJ1-5; D might be TRBD1 (6 bases). This CDR3 region has 16 residues. Trimming took off 5 bases at V and 4 bases at J, with 18 bases between the two ends. Germline V CDR1 and CDR2: SGHVS, FQNEAQ.

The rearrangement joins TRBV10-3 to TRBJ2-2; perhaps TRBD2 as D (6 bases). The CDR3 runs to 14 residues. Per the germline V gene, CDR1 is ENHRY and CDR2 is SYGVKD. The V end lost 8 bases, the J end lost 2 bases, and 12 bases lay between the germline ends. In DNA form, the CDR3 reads TGTGCCATCCGGGGGAGGTATAACACCGGGGAGCTGTTTTTT. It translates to CAIRGRYNTGELFF.

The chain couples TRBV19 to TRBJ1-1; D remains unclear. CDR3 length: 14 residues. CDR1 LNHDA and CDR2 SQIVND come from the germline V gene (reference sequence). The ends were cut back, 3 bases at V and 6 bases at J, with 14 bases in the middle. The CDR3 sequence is CASSIGGGGPEAFF. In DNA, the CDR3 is TGTGCCAGTAGTATCGGCGGAGGCGGCCCTGAAGCTTTCTTT.

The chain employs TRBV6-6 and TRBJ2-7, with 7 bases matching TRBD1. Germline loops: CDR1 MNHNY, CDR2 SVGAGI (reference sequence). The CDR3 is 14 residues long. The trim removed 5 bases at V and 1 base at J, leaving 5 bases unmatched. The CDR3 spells CASSTRDRSYEQYF. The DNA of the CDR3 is TGTGCCAGCAGTACCCGGGACAGATCCTACGAGCAGTACTTC.

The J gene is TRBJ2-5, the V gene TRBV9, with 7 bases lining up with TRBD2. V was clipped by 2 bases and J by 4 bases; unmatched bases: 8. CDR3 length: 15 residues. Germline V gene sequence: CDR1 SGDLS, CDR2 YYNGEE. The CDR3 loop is CASSVGGRDAETQYF. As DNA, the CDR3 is TGTGCCAGCAGCGTCGGCGGGAGAGATGCAGAGACCCAGTACTTC.

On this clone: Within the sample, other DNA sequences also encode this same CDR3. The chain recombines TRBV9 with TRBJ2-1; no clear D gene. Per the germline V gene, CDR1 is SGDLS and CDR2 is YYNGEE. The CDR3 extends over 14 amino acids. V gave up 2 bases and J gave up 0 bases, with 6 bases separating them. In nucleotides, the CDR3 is TGTGCCAGCAGCGTGTCAGGCTCCTACAATGAGCAGTTCTTC. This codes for CASSVSGSYNEQFF.

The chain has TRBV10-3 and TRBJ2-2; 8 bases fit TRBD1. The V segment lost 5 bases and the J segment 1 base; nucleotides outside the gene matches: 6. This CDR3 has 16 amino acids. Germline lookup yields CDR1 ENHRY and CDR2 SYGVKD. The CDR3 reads CAISRQGAENTGELFF. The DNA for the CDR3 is TGTGCCATCAGTCGGCAGGGGGCGGAGAACACCGGGGAGCTGTTTTTT.

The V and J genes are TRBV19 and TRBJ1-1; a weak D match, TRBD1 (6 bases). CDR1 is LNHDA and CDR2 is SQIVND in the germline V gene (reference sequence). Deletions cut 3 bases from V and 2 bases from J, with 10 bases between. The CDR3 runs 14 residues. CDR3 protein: CASSIQGLNTEAFF. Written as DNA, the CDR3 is TGTGCCAGTAGTATCCAGGGGCTCAACACTGAAGCTTTCTTT.